Each of the 13 T cell receptor beta chains below was sequenced from the same sample in a study of PD-L1 blockade in urothelial cancer. Only in-frame clones appear in the TCRdb table, and some are missing; sequencing was by immunoSEQ multiplex PCR. The table lists approximately 52,000 clones, around 75% of them singletons. The time point is: pretreatment peripheral blood. This material consisted of PBMCs, taken around atezolizumab (anti-PD-L1) treatment. Source of these receptors: a man between 65 and 79 years old with urothelial cancer.

The CDR3 nucleotides read TGTGCCAGCAGCGTAACGTGGCCCCAGGGAAGTAGCAATCAGCCCCAGCATTTT. It codes for CASSVTWPQGSSNQPQHF. This chain joins TRBV9 and TRBJ1-5; maybe TRBD1 (5 bases). CDR3 length: 18 residues. The germline V gene has CDR1 SGDLS and CDR2 YYNGEE. V lost 1 base and J 0 bases, leaving 17 bases between the germline ends. The full variable domain, rest sourced from reference TRBV9 and TRBJ1-5, is DSGVTQTPKHLITATGQRVTLRCSPRSGDLSVYWYQQSLDQGLQFLIQYYNGEERAKGNILERFSAQQFPDLHSELNLSSLELGDSALYFCASSVTWPQGSSNQPQHFGDGTRLSIL.

The chain is built from TRBV6-6 and TRBJ2-1; 9 nucleotides agree with TRBD2. The CDR3 is 14 amino acids. Germline trimming cut 7 bases from V and 10 bases from J; bases unmatched to any gene: 11. The germline CDR1 and CDR2 sequences are MNHNY and SVGAGI (reference sequence). CDR3 sequence (DNA): TGTGCCAGCATTAGTAGCGGGGGAACCCACGAGCAGTTCTTC. Translation gives CASISSGGTHEQFF.

The chain employs TRBV4-1 and TRBJ1-2, with unresolved D. The V end lost 1 base, the J end lost 2 bases, and 11 bases lay between the germline ends. Germline CDR1 and CDR2: MGHRA and YSYEKL. CDR3 size: 15 residues. CDR3 residues: CASSQGIGGNYGYTF. The CDR3 coding sequence is TGCGCCAGCAGCCAAGGTATAGGCGGAAACTATGGCTACACCTTC.

This clone was recorded once. At the DNA level, this CDR3 is encoded by other sequences in the same sample as well. The chain combines TRBV4-2 with TRBJ1-3, with 9 positions matching TRBD1. This CDR3 comprises 16 residues. With V trimmed by 0 bases and J by 0 bases, 0 bases remained unmatched. Germline V gives CDR1 LGHNA, CDR2 YNFKEQ. The CDR3 loop reads CASSQEDRGSGNTIYF. DNA of the CDR3: TGTGCCAGCAGCCAAGAGGACAGGGGCTCTGGAAACACCATATATTTT.

This rearrangement joins TRBV7-2 to TRBJ2-5, with TRBD2 as a possible D gene (5 bases). The germline V and J ends were trimmed by 1 base and 3 bases, with 9 bases remaining between them. This CDR3 has 14 residues. CDR1 is SGHTA and CDR2 is FQGNSA in the germline V gene. CDR3 protein: CASSLGGSKETQYF. The CDR3 bases are TGTGCCAGCAGCTTAGGAGGGTCTAAAGAGACCCAGTACTTC.

V is TRBV2 and J is TRBJ2-2; 11 nucleotides align to TRBD1. CDR1 SNHLY and CDR2 FYNNEI come from the germline V gene. V shed 4 bases and J 5 bases; nucleotides not matched to a gene: 3. The CDR3 loop spans 15 amino acids. In DNA form, the CDR3 reads TGTGCCAGCAGTGCGGACAGGGGGCGGACCGGGGAGCTGTTTTTT. The encoded protein is CASSADRGRTGELFF. The full variable domain, with the rest looked up from reference TRBV2 and TRBJ2-2, is EPEVTQTPSHQVTQMGQEVILRCVPISNHLYFYWYRQILGQKVEFLVSFYNNEISEKSEIFDDQFSVERPDGSNFTLKIRSTKLEDSAMYFCASSADRGRTGELFFGEGSRLTVL.

CDR3 sequence (DNA): TGTGCCAGCAGCTCCTGGGACACCAAGAACACTGAAGCTTTCTTT. Translated: CASSSWDTKNTEAFF. The V and J genes are TRBV7-9 and TRBJ1-1; D may be TRBD1 (6 bases). Trimming took off 4 bases at V and 1 base at J, with 13 bases between the two ends. Germline V gives CDR1 SEHNR, CDR2 FQNEAQ (reference sequence). This CDR3 spans 15 amino acids. Full variable domain (remainder filled in from reference TRBV7-9 and TRBJ1-1): DTGVSQNPRHKITKRGQNVTFRCDPISEHNRLYWYRQTLGQGPEFLTYFQNEAQLEKSRLLSDRFSAERPKGSFSTLEIQRTEQGDSAMYLCASSSWDTKNTEAFFGQGTRLTVV.

The rearrangement uses TRBV6-5 and TRBJ2-1, with 9 bases identical to TRBD2. The V and J ends lost 8 bases and 8 bases, in that order; junction bases with no gene match: 7. CDR1 and CDR2 (germline): MNHEY, SVGAGI. The CDR3 is 13 amino acids. This chain's CDR3 is CASGASGNHEQFF. The CDR3 region has the DNA TGTGCCAGCGGCGCTAGCGGGAACCATGAGCAGTTCTTC.

The V gene is TRBV4-2, the J gene TRBJ2-1; 9 nucleotides align to TRBD2. CDR1 LGHNA and CDR2 YNFKEQ come from the germline V gene. V shed 2 bases, J shed 0 bases, and the junction held 8 bases outside the gene matches. The CDR3 is made up of 18 amino acids. The CDR3 DNA is TGTGCCAGCAGCCAAACCGATAGCGGGGGAATCTCCTACAATGAGCAGTTCTTC. This encodes CASSQTDSGGISYNEQFF.

The rearrangement links TRBV4-2 to TRBJ2-1, with 7 bases fitting TRBD2. V lost 0 bases, J lost 6 bases, and 14 bases stayed unmatched. The V gene's germline CDR1 is LGHNA and CDR2 YNFKEQ. The CDR3 covers 18 residues. CDR3 sequence reads: CASSQDRGGGRAVNEQFF. CDR3 coding DNA: TGTGCCAGCAGCCAAGATAGGGGTGGTGGGAGGGCCGTCAATGAGCAGTTCTTC.

V is TRBV30 and J is TRBJ1-3; 8 bases match TRBD1. The J segment lost 2 bases and the V segment lost 5 bases, leaving 20 bases of the junction unmatched. The CDR3 totals 19 residues. Germline loops: CDR1 GTSNPN, CDR2 SVGIG (reference sequence). DNA of the CDR3: TGTGCCTGGTTCTCACGCAACCGGACAGGGAAGAGGGCTGGAAACACCATATATTTT. This sequence encodes CAWFSRNRTGKRAGNTIYF.

The rearrangement uses TRBV5-1 and TRBJ2-5; 14 bases map to TRBD2. The CDR3 has 18 residues. CDR1 is SGHRS, CDR2 YFSETQ, per germline. With V trimmed by 0 bases and J by 4 bases, 8 bases remained unmatched. CDR3 DNA sequence: TGCGCCAGCAGCTTGGCCGTGACTAGCGGGAGGGCCGGAGAGACCCAGTACTTC. Translating it yields CASSLAVTSGRAGETQYF.

This chain joins TRBV27 and TRBJ1-2; tentatively, D is TRBD1 (5 bases). The CDR3 spans 13 residues. The V end lost 3 bases, the J end lost 5 bases, and 10 bases lay between the germline ends. CDR1 is MNHEY, CDR2 SMNVEV, per germline (reference sequence). This CDR3 is CASSLKGLYGYTF. CDR3 DNA sequence: TGTGCCAGCAGTTTGAAGGGGTTATATGGCTACACCTTC.